The clone carrying this T cell receptor (beta chain) has at least ten counts. The antigen remains undetermined. Findings of the study overall: Larger-cohort validation covered only one TCR beta V-J rearrangement.

V lost 2 bases to trimming and J lost 0 bases, with 8 bases between them. Germline V gene sequence: CDR1 SGHRS, CDR2 YFSETQ. The CDR3 runs to 14 residues. After constant-region reverse-primer amplification, full-length variable regions underwent semi-nested PCR with Nested Universal Primer A. TCRdb independently ran MiXCR on the 5' RACE reads; one entry per CDR3 protein. The table has about 64,000 distinct CDR3 sequences, about 20% seen once. J is TRBJ1-2 and V is TRBV5-1; D call uncertain. The TCR comes from a female donor with breast cancer. The specimen sequenced was memory CD4+ T cells sorted from a lymph node. Subset defined: memory CD4+ T cells, CD4+CD45RO+CD25-. For the CDR3, the DNA is TGCGCCAGCAGCTTCGAGGGAGCTAACTATGGCTACACCTTC. Protein sequence: CASSFEGANYGYTF.